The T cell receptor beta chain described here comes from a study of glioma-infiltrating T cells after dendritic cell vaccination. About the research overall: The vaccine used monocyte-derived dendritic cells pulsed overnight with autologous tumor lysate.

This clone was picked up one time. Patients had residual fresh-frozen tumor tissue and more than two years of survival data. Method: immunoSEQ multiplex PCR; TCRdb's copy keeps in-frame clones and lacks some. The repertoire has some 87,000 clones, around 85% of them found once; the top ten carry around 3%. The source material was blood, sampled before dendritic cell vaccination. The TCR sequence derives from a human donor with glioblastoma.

DNA for the CDR3: TGCAGCTACCAGGGGGCTGGGAACACTGAAGCTTTCTTT. Its translation is CSYQGAGNTEAFF. The chain is built from TRBV29-1 and TRBJ1-1; the match to TRBD1 covers 8 bases. The junction had 6 bases not matched to a gene; V was cut back by 8 bases and J by 1 base. The germline V gene has CDR1 SQVTM and CDR2 ANQGSEA. The CDR3 contains 13 residues.